These 27 T cell receptor beta chains were sequenced from one sample in a study of blood T cells in healthy people across ages. Primed by a sample-barcoded 5' primer and a J-beta primer mix, a second PCR proceeded for roughly 7 to 12 cycles. TCRdb fed the 5' RACE reads into MiXCR, producing one record per CDR3 protein. The sample lists about 1.5 million distinct CDR3 sequences, 40% to 45% occurring once. The sequenced sample was blood. The receptor set was obtained from a woman under 30 in good health.

In this sample, this clonotype turned up a few times. The chain carries TRBV28 and TRBJ1-5; 7 bases match TRBD1. The CDR3 loop spans 15 amino acids. Losses at the gene ends were 3 bases for V and 3 bases for J; bases not matched to a gene: 5. Germline-derived CDR1 and CDR2 are MDHEN and SYDVKM. The CDR3, as DNA: TGTGCCAGCAGTTTTGGAGGGGGCTACAATCAGCCCCAGCATTTT. It encodes CASSFGGGYNQPQHF.

The rearrangement joins TRBV20-1 to TRBJ1-2; D remains unclear. Trimming took off 0 bases at V and 0 bases at J, with 14 bases between the two ends. Per the germline V gene, CDR1 is DFQATT and CDR2 is SNEGSKA (reference sequence). The CDR3 loop spans 16 amino acids. CDR3 coding DNA: TGCAGTGCTAGAGACCCTATGTGGGTTACTAACTATGGCTACACCTTC. It yields the protein CSARDPMWVTNYGYTF.

The genes are TRBV5-1 and TRBJ2-5; 9 positions agree with TRBD1. The CDR3 contains 14 residues. V shed 4 bases and J 2 bases; nucleotides not matched to a gene: 3. Germline-derived CDR1 and CDR2 are SGHRS and YFSETQ. The CDR3 reads CASSTTGGQETQYF. DNA of the CDR3: TGCGCCAGCAGCACGACAGGGGGGCAAGAGACCCAGTACTTC.

This clonotype was recorded many times. One end of the junction is discordant with germline, which a read error may explain. The rearrangement uses TRBV5-1 and TRBJ2-1; D perhaps matches TRBD2 (5 bases). The germline V gene encodes CDR1 SGHRS and CDR2 YFSETQ. The CDR3 is made up of 15 amino acids. The CDR3 protein is CASSLTGSSYNEQFF. As DNA, the CDR3 is TGTGCCAGCAGCTTAACGGGGAGCTCCTACAATGAGCAGTTCTTC.

This clonotype has more than one count but fewer than ten. The chain is built from TRBV20-1 and TRBJ2-4, with 7 bases matching TRBD1. The CDR3 has 14 residues. Germline lookup yields CDR1 DFQATT and CDR2 SNEGSKA (reference sequence). Trimming removed 3 bases from V and 1 base from J; junction bases left unmatched: 3. In nucleotides, the CDR3 is TGCAGTGCTAGTTCGGACAGGGCCAAAAACATTCAGTACTTC. This codes for CSASSDRAKNIQYF.

The chain has TRBV12-3 or TRBV12-4 and TRBJ2-5; possible D gene TRBD1, 5 bases. Trimming took 5 bases from V and 5 from J, leaving 12 bases between them. The CDR3 sequence is 13 residues long. The CDR3 nucleotides read TGTGCCAGCAGTGTAAGGGGTTGGGAGACCCAGTACTTC. It translates to CASSVRGWETQYF.

This clonotype was picked up a small number of times. This rearrangement joins TRBV6-2 or TRBV6-3 to TRBJ1-2; unclear D gene. V dropped 4 bases and J dropped 4 bases, with 7 bases sitting between them. CDR1 MNHEY and CDR2 SVGEGT come from the germline V gene. This CDR3 comprises 12 residues. The CDR3 region is CASSWETYGYTF. The CDR3 nucleotides read TGTGCCAGCAGTTGGGAAACCTATGGCTACACCTTC.

This clonotype was seen a handful of times. This chain connects TRBV9 to TRBJ2-5; D remains ambiguous. Trimming took off 4 bases at V and 3 bases at J, with 16 bases between the two ends. The V gene's germline CDR1 is SGDLS and CDR2 YYNGEE. This CDR3 comprises 15 residues. Here the CDR3 reads CASSLGEPVKETQYF. CDR3 nucleotide sequence: TGTGCCAGCAGCCTAGGAGAGCCCGTAAAAGAGACCCAGTACTTC.

This clonotype was detected only a few times. The V and J genes are TRBV6-5 and TRBJ2-6; 7 bases map to TRBD2. The CDR3 extends over 15 amino acids. Germline-derived CDR1 and CDR2 are MNHEY and SVGAGI. Trimming took 7 bases from V and 0 from J; bases not matched to a gene: 3. The CDR3 spells CASIKRGSGANVLTF. The CDR3 nucleotides are TGTGCCAGCATAAAGCGGGGCTCTGGGGCCAACGTCCTGACTTTC.

The CDR3 sequence: CAIRTEANYGYTF. CDR3 coding DNA: TGTGCCATCAGGACAGAAGCTAACTATGGCTACACCTTC. The gene calls are TRBV10-3 and TRBJ1-2, with D possibly matching TRBD1 (5 bases). This CDR3 spans 13 amino acids. Germline V gives CDR1 ENHRY, CDR2 SYGVKD. V lost 6 bases, J lost 0 bases, and 8 bases lay in between.

V gene TRBV10-2 combines with J gene TRBJ2-4; D not resolved. This CDR3 region has 14 residues. Germline CDR1 WSHSY, CDR2 SAAADI. Trimming pared 6 bases from V and 0 bases from J, leaving 9 bases between. The CDR3 here is CASRETGAKNIQYF. CDR3 nucleotides: TGCGCCAGCAGGGAGACGGGAGCCAAAAACATTCAGTACTTC.

This chain uses TRBV20-1 with TRBJ2-7; 10 nucleotides agree with TRBD2. Germline V gene lookup returns CDR1 DFQATT and CDR2 SNEGSKA (reference sequence). V lost 3 bases and J lost 4; bases outside the gene matches: 12. CDR3 length: 16 amino acids. The CDR3 here is CSASLEAGGPRYEQYF. CDR3 in DNA: TGCAGTGCTAGTTTAGAAGCGGGAGGGCCTAGGTACGAGCAGTACTTC.

V usage is TRBV7-2 and J usage is TRBJ1-1; weak D call: TRBD1 (5 bases). Germline V gene lookup returns CDR1 SGHTA and CDR2 FQGNSA. The germline V and J ends were trimmed by 6 bases and 10 bases, with 30 bases remaining between them. This CDR3 region has 17 residues. CDR3 loop: CASRTLEGVARGAGAFF. The CDR3 DNA follows: TGTGCCAGCAGAACCCTCGAAGGGGTTGCTCGGGGAGCGGGAGCTTTCTTT.

V and J are TRBV6-2 or TRBV6-3 and TRBJ1-6; D is uncertain. Per germline, CDR1 MNHEY and CDR2 SVGEGT. Trimming shortened V by 2 bases and J by 9 bases, and 8 bases separated the two germline ends. The CDR3 runs 13 residues. The CDR3 is CASSYDRVSPLHF. CDR3 bases: TGTGCCAGCAGTTACGATCGGGTTTCACCCCTCCACTTT.

This sequence joins TRBV11-1 and TRBJ1-1, with 8 positions matching TRBD1. CDR1 and CDR2 from the germline V gene are SGHAT and FQDESV (reference sequence). CDR3 size: 13 residues. With 6 bases clipped from V and 5 bases from J, the junction kept 5 bases outside the gene matches. The DNA of the CDR3 is TGTGCCAGCAGAGCGCAGGGGGCAACTGAAGCTTTCTTT. Its translation is CASRAQGATEAFF. The variable domain in full, with the rest retrieved from reference TRBV11-1 and TRBJ1-1, is EAEVAQSPRYKITEKSQAVAFWCDPISGHATLYWYRQILGQGPELLVQFQDESVVDDSQLPKDRFSAERLKGVDSTLKIQPAELGDSAMYLCASRAQGATEAFFGQGTRLTVV.

There are a few counts of this clonotype. The V call is TRBV6-5, the J call TRBJ1-5; no definite D call. Trimming stripped 5 bases from V and 3 bases from J, with 14 bases between. The germline V gene encodes CDR1 MNHEY and CDR2 SVGAGI. This CDR3 spans 15 amino acids. The CDR3 coding sequence is TGTGCCAGCAGTCCCCATCGGGGTAACAATCAGCCCCAGCATTTT. Translating gives CASSPHRGNNQPQHF.

This clonotype was counted only a few times. The rearrangement joins TRBV6-5 to TRBJ1-6; D is unresolved. Per germline, CDR1 MNHEY and CDR2 SVGAGI. V lost 4 bases and J 10 bases, leaving 14 bases between the germline ends. The CDR3 sequence is 14 residues long. CDR3 nucleotide sequence: TGTGCCAGCAGTTCAGGCGTCCTAGGATCACCCCTCCACTTT. Translating gives CASSSGVLGSPLHF.

This chain connects TRBV15 to TRBJ1-4; the D is unclear. V was shortened by 3 bases and J by 2 bases, with 13 bases between the two germline ends. This CDR3 is built from 16 residues. Germline CDR1 LNHNV, CDR2 YYDKDF (reference sequence). CDR3 residues: CATSRPVGKTNEKLFF. CDR3 in DNA: TGTGCCACCAGCAGGCCCGTTGGGAAGACTAATGAAAAACTGTTTTTT.

This clonotype was counted between two and nine times. One end of the junction fails to match germline, which may point to a read error. This chain joins TRBV4-3 and TRBJ2-3; TRBD2 aligns across 8 bases. The CDR3 spans 16 residues. Germline V lookup: CDR1 LGHNA, CDR2 YSLEER. The CDR3 loop is CASRQAAGGGADTQYF. In DNA form, the CDR3 reads TGCGCCAGCAGACAAGCGGCGGGAGGAGGGGCAGATACGCAGTATTTT.

J is TRBJ2-5 and V is TRBV5-1; TRBD1 agrees at 7 bases. Losses at the gene ends were 4 bases for V and 2 bases for J; bases not matched to a gene: 8. This CDR3 spans 15 amino acids. Per the germline V gene, CDR1 is SGHRS and CDR2 is YFSETQ. CDR3 sequence reads: CASSARQGSQETQYF. CDR3 nucleotides: TGCGCCAGCAGCGCCCGACAGGGTAGTCAAGAGACCCAGTACTTC.

The rearrangement uses TRBV11-2 and TRBJ2-2; D might be TRBD1 (6 bases). CDR3 length: 16 residues. Per germline, CDR1 SGHAT and CDR2 FQNNGV. Trimming took 0 bases from V and 3 from J, leaving 11 bases between them. The CDR3 here is CASSLDRRTDTGELFF. In DNA, the CDR3 is TGTGCCAGCAGCTTAGATAGGAGGACAGACACCGGGGAGCTGTTTTTT.

The chain has TRBV6-6 and TRBJ2-1; D remains unclear. Germline V lookup: CDR1 MNHNY, CDR2 SVGAGI (reference sequence). V lost 0 bases and J 0 bases, leaving 12 bases between the germline ends. The CDR3 covers 17 residues. The CDR3 sequence is CASSYSIYFSSYNEQFF. The CDR3 DNA is TGTGCCAGCAGTTACTCGATCTACTTCAGCTCCTACAATGAGCAGTTCTTC.

The chain links TRBV7-9 to TRBJ2-1, with a tentative D call TRBD2 (6 bases). Germline lookup yields CDR1 SEHNR and CDR2 FQNEAQ (reference sequence). The CDR3 spans 16 residues. Trimming took off 5 bases at V and 0 bases at J, with 14 bases between the two ends. The CDR3 DNA follows: TGTGCCAGCAGCCCGCAGACTAGGAGCTCCTACAATGAGCAGTTCTTC. Translation: CASSPQTRSSYNEQFF.

The chain has TRBV25-1 and TRBJ2-1; D remains ambiguous. Per the germline V gene, CDR1 is MGHDK and CDR2 is SYGVNS. Trimming left V 3 bases short and J 8 bases short, with 5 bases between. The CDR3 consists of 11 residues. CDR3 nucleotides: TGTGCCAGCAGTGATATGGATGAGCAGTTCTTC. This sequence encodes CASSDMDEQFF. Using reference TRBV25-1 and TRBJ2-1 for the parts outside the CDR3, the full variable domain is EADIYQTPRYLVIGTGKKITLECSQTMGHDKMYWYQQDPGMELHLIHYSYGVNSTEKGDLSSESTVSRIRTEHFPLTLESARPSHTSQYLCASSDMDEQFFGPGTRLTVL.

In DNA form, the CDR3 reads TGTGCCAGCAGTTACTCCGGGACTAACAAAGATACGCAGTATTTT. The encoded protein is CASSYSGTNKDTQYF. This chain joins TRBV6-5 and TRBJ2-3, with 7 bases that match TRBD2. Per germline, CDR1 MNHEY and CDR2 SVGAGI. The CDR3 is 15 amino acids. V lost 0 bases, J lost 5 bases, and 5 bases stayed unmatched.

This clonotype has a handful of counts. Written as DNA, the CDR3 is TGTGCCAGCAGCTTTGGGACACACGGCTACACCTTC. Protein product: CASSFGTHGYTF. The V and J genes are TRBV5-6 and TRBJ1-2, with D maybe TRBD1 (6 bases). CDR1 and CDR2 from the germline V gene are SGHDT and YYEEEE. CDR3 length: 12 amino acids. V lost 2 bases, J lost 8 bases, and 10 bases lay in between.

The chain has TRBV7-8 and TRBJ2-1; 10 bases align to TRBD2. The V and J ends lost 5 bases and 8 bases, in that order; junction bases with no gene match: 12. This CDR3 has 16 amino acids. Germline values: CDR1 SGHVS, CDR2 FQNEAQ. The CDR3 loop reads CASSLEVASGRDEQFF. As DNA, the CDR3 is TGTGCCAGCAGCCTAGAAGTGGCTAGCGGGAGAGATGAGCAGTTCTTC. Together with reference TRBV7-8 and TRBJ2-1, the CDR3 gives the full variable domain: GAGVSQSPRYKVAKRGQDVALRCDPISGHVSLFWYQQALGQGPEFLTYFQNEAQLDKSGLPSDRFFAERPEGSVSTLKIQRTQQEDSAVYLCASSLEVASGRDEQFFGPGTRLTVL.